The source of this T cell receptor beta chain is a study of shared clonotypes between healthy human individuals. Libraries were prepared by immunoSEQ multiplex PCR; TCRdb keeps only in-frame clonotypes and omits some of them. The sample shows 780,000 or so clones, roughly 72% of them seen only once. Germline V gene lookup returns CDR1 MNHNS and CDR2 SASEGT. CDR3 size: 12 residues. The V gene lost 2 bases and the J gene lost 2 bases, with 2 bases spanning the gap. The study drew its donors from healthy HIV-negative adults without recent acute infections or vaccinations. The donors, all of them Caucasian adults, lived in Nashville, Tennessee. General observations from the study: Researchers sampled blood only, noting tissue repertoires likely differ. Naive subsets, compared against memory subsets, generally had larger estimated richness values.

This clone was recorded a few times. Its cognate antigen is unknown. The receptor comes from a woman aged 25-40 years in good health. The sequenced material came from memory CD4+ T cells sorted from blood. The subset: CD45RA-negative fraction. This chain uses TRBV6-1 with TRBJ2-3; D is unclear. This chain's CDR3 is CASSEYTDTQYF. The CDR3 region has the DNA TGTGCCAGCAGTGAATACACAGATACGCAGTATTTT.